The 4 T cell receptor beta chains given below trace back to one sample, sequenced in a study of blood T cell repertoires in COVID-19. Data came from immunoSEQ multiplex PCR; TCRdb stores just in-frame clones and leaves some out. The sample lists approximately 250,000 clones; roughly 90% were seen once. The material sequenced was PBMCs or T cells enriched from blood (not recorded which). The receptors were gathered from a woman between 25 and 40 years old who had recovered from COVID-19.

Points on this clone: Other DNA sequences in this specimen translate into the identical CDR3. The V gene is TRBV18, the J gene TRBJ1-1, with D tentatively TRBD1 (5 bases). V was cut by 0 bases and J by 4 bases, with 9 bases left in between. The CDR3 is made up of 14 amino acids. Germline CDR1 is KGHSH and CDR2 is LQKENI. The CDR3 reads CASSPPGRGTEAFF. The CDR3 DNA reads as TGTGCCAGCTCACCACCGGGGCGGGGCACTGAAGCTTTCTTT.

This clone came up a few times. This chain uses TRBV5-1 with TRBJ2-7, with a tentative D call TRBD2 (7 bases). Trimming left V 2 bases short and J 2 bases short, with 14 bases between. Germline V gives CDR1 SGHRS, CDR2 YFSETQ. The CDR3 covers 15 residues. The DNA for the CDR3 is TGCGCCAGCAGCTTCGGCGGGGGCCAAACCTACGAGCAGTACTTC. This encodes CASSFGGGQTYEQYF.

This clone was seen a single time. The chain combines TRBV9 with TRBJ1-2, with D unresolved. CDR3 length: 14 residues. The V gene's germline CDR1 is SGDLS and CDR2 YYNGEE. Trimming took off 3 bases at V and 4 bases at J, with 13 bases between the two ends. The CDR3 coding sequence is TGTGCCAGCAGCGGTGCCCCGAGGGCCTATGGCTACACCTTC. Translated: CASSGAPRAYGYTF.

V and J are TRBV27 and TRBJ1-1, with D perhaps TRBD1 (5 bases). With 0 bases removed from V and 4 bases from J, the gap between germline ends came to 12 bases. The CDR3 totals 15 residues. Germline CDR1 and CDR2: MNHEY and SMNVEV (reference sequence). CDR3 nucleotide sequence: TGTGCCAGCAGTTTATCGCCGGGACTTATCACTGAAGCTTTCTTT. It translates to CASSLSPGLITEAFF.